This T cell receptor (beta chain) is from a study of T-cell reconstitution after alpha-beta-depleted transplantation in children. J gave up 2 bases and V 6 bases, and 4 bases lay outside the gene matches. The germline CDR1 and CDR2 sequences are SEHNR and FQNEAQ (reference sequence). CDR3 length equals 15 residues. Preparing the TCRbeta library involved the use of unique molecular identifiers. TCRdb processed the PCR reads anew with MiXCR; each CDR3 protein has one entry. The sample includes over 150,000 distinct CDR3 sequences, approximately 7% of them seen just once. General study findings and limits: From surviving recipient T cells and thymic progenitors came the high day-60 TCRbeta diversity observed in some patients. A year had passed since transplant, and T-cell counts and diversity by then came mostly from newly produced T cells. Roughly two months post-transplant, alpha-beta T cells reportedly originated from several hundred graft clones that had expanded.

This clonotype was recorded many times. Its antigen remains unidentified. The V call is TRBV7-9, the J call TRBJ2-5; 12 nucleotides match TRBD2. Sequences were derived from PBMCs, sampled before TCRalphabeta/CD19-depleted stem cell transplant. The origin of this receptor is a boy between 2 and 10 years old with acute lymphoblastic leukemia, due to receive a stem cell transplant. CDR3: CASRRLAGEQETQYF. The DNA of the CDR3 is TGTGCCAGCAGACGACTAGCGGGGGAGCAAGAGACCCAGTACTTC.